This T cell receptor (beta chain) was recovered during a study of blood T cell repertoires in COVID-19. Only in-frame clones appear in the TCRdb table, and some are missing; sequencing was by immunoSEQ multiplex PCR. The data hold more than 400,000 clones, with less than 95% observed a single time. This CDR3 comprises 15 residues. CDR1 and CDR2 from the germline V gene are SGHAT and FQNNGV. The V end lost 0 bases, the J end lost 4 bases, and 12 bases lay between the germline ends. Sequencing was carried out using PBMCs or T cells enriched from blood (not recorded which). The J gene is TRBJ1-2, the V gene TRBV11-2; D gene uncertain. The sequence came from a man younger than 35 who had recovered from COVID-19. CDR3 amino acids: CASSLDTGISYGYTF. CDR3 DNA sequence: TGTGCCAGCAGCTTAGATACGGGTATTAGCTATGGCTACACCTTC.